This TCR beta chain was identified during a study of patients and donors after allogeneic stem cell transplantation. After removal of 5 bases from V and 2 bases from J, the junction contained 13 bases not matched to a gene. The CDR3 runs to 18 residues. TCRdb called the RT-PCR reads again in MiXCR, with one record for every CDR3 protein. The sample has 800,000 to 1,000,000 distinct CDR3 sequences, under 20% seen once. The gene calls are TRBV12-3 or TRBV12-4 and TRBJ1-5; TRBD1 aligns across 9 bases. The sequence was obtained from a human donor who was either an allogeneic HSCT recipient or a stem cell or donor lymphocyte infusion donor (not recorded which). It is not recorded whose cells these are; they may come from a transplant donor. The sample comprised blood, either unsorted or a sorted T cell fraction (not recorded which). The CDR3 nucleotides are TGTGCCAGCAGTCTAAACCGGGACAGGGCGAGGGGCAATCAGCCCCAGCATTTT. Translated, it gives CASSLNRDRARGNQPQHF.